This T cell receptor beta chain was captured in a study of blood T cell repertoires in COVID-19. Across the study: Sources were T cells, B-cell-depleted T cells, or PBMCs; the material itself was cDNA or gDNA.

The CDR3 spans 14 residues. Trimming removed 5 bases from V and 9 bases from J; junction bases left unmatched: 8. Germline V CDR1 and CDR2: KGHSH, LQKENI. Among Cohort 3 donors, those recovered had two negative PCRs, clearance, or symptom resolution. TCRdb's table, derived via immunoSEQ multiplex PCR, lists solely in-frame clones and lacks some. Of about 140,000 clones in the sample, roughly 79% were seen once. The chain links TRBV18 to TRBJ2-1, with TRBD1 identical over 9 bases. Sequencing was done on a sample of PBMCs or T cells enriched from blood (not recorded which). The TCR originated in a woman aged 50 to 60 who had recovered from COVID-19. For the CDR3, the DNA is TGTGCCAGCTCATCCGGACAGGGGAGGGGTGAGCAGTTCTTC. Encoded protein: CASSSGQGRGEQFF.